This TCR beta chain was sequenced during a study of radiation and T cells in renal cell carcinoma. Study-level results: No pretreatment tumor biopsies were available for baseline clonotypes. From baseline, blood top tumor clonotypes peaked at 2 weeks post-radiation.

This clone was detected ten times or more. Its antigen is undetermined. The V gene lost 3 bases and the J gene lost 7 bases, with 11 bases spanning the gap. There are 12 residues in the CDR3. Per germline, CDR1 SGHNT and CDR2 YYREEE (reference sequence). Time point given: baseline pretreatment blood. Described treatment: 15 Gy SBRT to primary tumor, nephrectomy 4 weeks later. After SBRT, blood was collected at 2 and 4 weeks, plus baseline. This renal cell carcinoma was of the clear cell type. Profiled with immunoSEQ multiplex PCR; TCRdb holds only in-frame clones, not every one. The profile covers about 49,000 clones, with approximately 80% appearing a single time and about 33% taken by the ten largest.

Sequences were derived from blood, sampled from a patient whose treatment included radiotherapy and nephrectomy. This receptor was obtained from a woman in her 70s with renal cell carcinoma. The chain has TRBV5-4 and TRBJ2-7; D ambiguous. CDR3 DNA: TGTGCCAGCAGCTCCGGGCCACTGGAGCAGTACTTC. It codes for CASSSGPLEQYF.